This TCR beta chain was captured in a study of vaccination and CD4 T cells after COVID-19. With regard to this clonotype: The antigen is undetermined.

Treatment defined: approximately nine-day PBMC culture with coronavirus spike peptide pools or control peptides (ViraFEST assay). The Oncomine TCR Beta short-read assay was applied to DNA of cultured CD4+ T cells. TCRdb recomputed calls from the PCR reads with MiXCR, one row per CDR3 protein. This sample has some 12,000 distinct CDR3 sequences, with 53% found just once. The CDR3 has 15 amino acids. Germline assignment: CDR1 SGHTS and CDR2 YDEGEE. Trimming left V 3 bases short and J 4 bases short, with 15 bases between. The source is a human donor who had recovered from COVID-19. The rearrangement links TRBV5-8 to TRBJ2-3; possibly TRBD1 for D (6 bases). The sample taken for sequencing was CD4+ T cells from blood, cultured in vitro. CDR3 coding DNA: TGTGCCAGCAGCTGGGGGATACAGGGTGCAGATACGCAGTATTTT. Translated, it gives CASSWGIQGADTQYF. Complete variable domain (other parts from reference TRBV5-8 and TRBJ2-3): EAGVTQSPTHLIKTRGQQATLRCSPISGHTSVYWYQQALGLGLQFLLWYDEGEERNRGNFPPRFSGRQFPNYSSELNVNALELEDSALYLCASSWGIQGADTQYFGPGTRLTVL.